The clone carrying this TCR beta chain came up a few times. Losses at the gene ends were 1 base for V and 2 bases for J; bases not matched to a gene: 11. CDR3 length: 20 amino acids. Germline-derived CDR1 and CDR2 are LGHNA and YNFKEQ. These data belong to a study of blood T cells in healthy people across ages. A J-beta primer mix and a sample-barcoded 5' primer were used in a second PCR of about 7 to 11 cycles. TCRdb re-derived calls from the 5' RACE reads in MiXCR, one entry per CDR3 protein. The table shows roughly 500,000 distinct CDR3 sequences, with 27% occurring only once. The clonotype originates from a woman in her seventies in good health. The chain recombines TRBV4-2 with TRBJ2-6, with 10 positions matching TRBD1. The sample consisted of blood. The CDR3 nucleotides are TGTGCCAGCAGCCAAGTCGGGTTAACGGACAGGGGGGCTGGGGCCAACGTCCTGACTTTC. Protein sequence: CASSQVGLTDRGAGANVLTF.